The 14 T cell receptor beta chains below were found in one sample sequenced in a study of shared clonotypes between healthy human individuals. Sequenced by immunoSEQ multiplex PCR; TCRdb stores in-frame clones only, minus some. The sample gives over a million clones, about 75% of which show up once; roughly 1.4% is in the top ten. Source material: memory CD4+ T cells sorted from blood. Subset described: CD45RA-negative fraction. The receptors were gathered from a man younger than 30 in good health.

The chain links TRBV5-4 to TRBJ1-6; 9 bases are shared with TRBD1. Germline V gene sequence: CDR1 SGHNT, CDR2 YYREEE (reference sequence). Unmatched junction bases numbered 9, after V lost 4 bases and J lost 7 bases. This CDR3 is 16 amino acids long. In nucleotides, the CDR3 is TGTGCCAGCAGCCCGGGACAGGGAAGTTCGAATTCACCCCTCCACTTT. Translated, it gives CASSPGQGSSNSPLHF.

Here the CDR3 reads CASSLVVGGTGELFF. The CDR3 bases are TGTGCCAGCAGCTTGGTGGTGGGGGGCACCGGGGAGCTGTTTTTT. J is TRBJ2-2 and V is TRBV5-4; a possible D gene is TRBD2 (6 bases). CDR1 and CDR2 from the germline V gene are SGHNT and YYREEE (reference sequence). CDR3 length: 15 amino acids. V lost 0 bases and J lost 4, with 10 bases in between.

The genes are TRBV27 and TRBJ2-5, with D unclear. Looked up from germline, CDR1 is MNHEY and CDR2 is SMNVEV (reference sequence). V dropped 4 bases and J dropped 0 bases, with 12 bases sitting between them. The CDR3 consists of 15 residues. CDR3 in amino acids: CASSSEMKNQETQYF. CDR3 in DNA: TGTGCCAGCAGTTCGGAAATGAAGAACCAAGAGACCCAGTACTTC.

The V call is TRBV5-4, the J call TRBJ2-3; TRBD2 agrees at 10 bases. V was pared by 0 bases and J by 8 bases, with 15 bases of the junction left unmatched. CDR1 and CDR2 (germline): SGHNT, YYREEE (reference sequence). This CDR3 region has 18 residues. CDR3 sequence (DNA): TGTGCCAGCAGCTTGGCCGGGCTAGCGGGAGCCGCTTCGGGTACGCAGTATTTT. Residues: CASSLAGLAGAASGTQYF. Variable domain in full (rest from reference TRBV5-4 and TRBJ2-3): ETGVTQSPTHLIKTRGQQVTLRCSSQSGHNTVSWYQQALGQGPQFIFQYYREEENGRGNFPPRFSGLQFPNYSSELNVNALELDDSALYLCASSLAGLAGAASGTQYFGPGTRLTVL.

Details on this clone: Since a much larger clone is just one base distant, this may be a read error. This sample also contains other DNA sequences that code for the same CDR3. The chain recombines TRBV7-2 with TRBJ2-1, with 10 bases that match TRBD2. CDR3 length: 15 residues. The V segment lost 5 bases and the J segment 4 bases; nucleotides outside the gene matches: 5. In germline, CDR1 is SGHTA, CDR2 FQGNSA. DNA for the CDR3: TGTGCCAGCAGCCCAGGACTAGCGGCATACAATGAGCAGTTCTTC. Translation: CASSPGLAAYNEQFF.

The chain employs TRBV10-3 and TRBJ2-7; possibly TRBD1 for D (7 bases). V was trimmed by 7 bases and J by 1 base, leaving 11 bases between them. The CDR3 sequence is 13 residues long. CDR1 and CDR2 (germline): ENHRY, SYGVKD. The CDR3 loop is CAITGDRSYEQYF. The CDR3 DNA sequence: TGTGCCATCACGGGGGACAGATCCTACGAGCAGTACTTC.

This chain links TRBV6-1 with TRBJ2-7; D perhaps matches TRBD1 (6 bases). The CDR3 has 18 residues. Germline values: CDR1 MNHNS, CDR2 SASEGT. V was shortened by 4 bases and J by 0 bases, with 22 bases between the two germline ends. The CDR3 sequence is CASSGGRANIFSSYEQYF. CDR3 coding DNA: TGTGCCAGCAGTGGGGGGCGGGCGAATATCTTTAGCTCCTACGAGCAGTACTTC.

This clone was counted only a few times. CDR3 nucleotides: TGTGCCAGCAGTTTATGGCGGGATTCTGAAGCTTTCTTT. Amino acids: CASSLWRDSEAFF. The V gene is TRBV27, the J gene TRBJ1-1; unclear D gene. Trimming cost V 1 base and J 6 bases, with 9 bases left between them. Germline CDR1 and CDR2: MNHEY and SMNVEV (reference sequence). The length of the CDR3 is 13 residues.

J is TRBJ2-1 and V is TRBV2, with 8 bases lining up with TRBD2. The CDR3 contains 21 residues. In germline, CDR1 is SNHLY, CDR2 FYNNEI. Trimming cost V 5 bases and J 4 bases; bases outside gene matches: 25. Here the CDR3 DNA reads TGTGCCAGCAGTCGGTCGGTCCGGGCAACAGGATCTAGCGGGCAATACAATGAGCAGTTCTTC. Translating it yields CASSRSVRATGSSGQYNEQFF.

This clone was picked up a small number of times. The rearrangement joins TRBV11-2 to TRBJ2-7, with TRBD2 matching over 8 bases. The germline CDR1 and CDR2 sequences are SGHAT and FQNNGV. The CDR3 runs 15 residues. Trimming took 3 bases from V and 3 from J; bases not matched to a gene: 7. In DNA form, the CDR3 reads TGTGCCAGCAGCTTGCAACCGGGAGGGGGCTACGAGCAGTACTTC. Amino acids: CASSLQPGGGYEQYF.

The chain combines TRBV4-3 with TRBJ2-7; 11 nucleotides line up with TRBD1. CDR1 and CDR2 (germline): LGHNA, YSLEER. The CDR3 runs to 15 residues. J gave up 12 bases and V 0 bases, and 10 bases lay outside the gene matches. The CDR3 coding sequence is TGCGCCAGCAGCCAAGAAATTATGGGACAGGGGGTACGGTACTTC. It yields the protein CASSQEIMGQGVRYF.

The chain couples TRBV11-2 to TRBJ2-3; 8 nucleotides align to TRBD2. The CDR3 length is 16 residues. V lost 0 bases to trimming and J lost 5 bases; unmatched junction nucleotides: 7. Per the germline V gene, CDR1 is SGHAT and CDR2 is FQNNGV. The CDR3 region is CASSLDKRGRRDTQYF. As DNA, the CDR3 is TGTGCCAGCAGCTTAGATAAGCGGGGGAGGAGAGATACGCAGTATTTT.

This clone appeared a single time. The CDR3 DNA follows: TGTGCCAGCAGCTTAGCTACTAGCGGGATATCCGGGGAGCTGTTTTTT. Translating it yields CASSLATSGISGELFF. The chain has TRBV7-2 and TRBJ2-2; 10 positions match TRBD2. With V trimmed by 0 bases and J by 6 bases, 4 bases remained unmatched. Germline values: CDR1 SGHTA, CDR2 FQGNSA. This CDR3 comprises 16 residues.

The J gene is TRBJ2-3, the V gene TRBV5-1; 9 bases match TRBD2. V lost 0 bases to trimming and J lost 3 bases; unmatched junction nucleotides: 8. This CDR3 contains 17 residues. Germline V gives CDR1 SGHRS, CDR2 YFSETQ. For the CDR3, the DNA is TGCGCCAGCAGCTTGGAGGCTAGCGGGGCTGGTACAGATACGCAGTATTTT. Protein: CASSLEASGAGTDTQYF.